The 2 T cell receptor beta chains reported below all come from one sample, sequenced in a study of cytomegalovirus exposure and HLA in healthy donors. PCR involved 60 Vbeta and 13 Jbeta primers. Produced via immunoSEQ multiplex PCR; TCRdb's table is partial and in-frame only. The sample yields under 95,000 clones, roughly 77% seen once. Sequenced material: PBMCs. The receptor set was obtained from a man between 35 and 55 years old in good health and CMV-seronegative.

J is TRBJ1-5 and V is TRBV18; D is uncertain. The germline V gene has CDR1 KGHSH and CDR2 LQKENI. The CDR3 runs to 15 residues. V dropped 0 bases and J dropped 7 bases, with 13 bases sitting between them. CDR3 amino acids: CASSPPFSSGQPQHF. CDR3 in DNA: TGTGCCAGCTCACCACCGTTTAGTTCGGGACAGCCCCAGCATTTT. The variable domain in full, with the rest retrieved from reference TRBV18 and TRBJ1-5, is NAGVMQNPRHLVRRRGQEARLRCSPMKGHSHVYWYRQLPEEGLKFMVYLQKENIIDESGMPKERFSAEFPKEGPSILRIQQVVRGDSAAYFCASSPPFSSGQPQHFGDGTRLSIL.

The V and J genes are TRBV20-1 and TRBJ1-4; a weak D match, TRBD1 (5 bases). Per germline, CDR1 DFQATT and CDR2 SNEGSKA (reference sequence). CDR3 length equals 11 residues. Trimming took off 6 bases at V and 10 bases at J, with 12 bases between the two ends. DNA for the CDR3: TGCAGTGCATTCAGGGTAGGAAAACTGTTTTTT. It is translated as CSAFRVGKLFF.